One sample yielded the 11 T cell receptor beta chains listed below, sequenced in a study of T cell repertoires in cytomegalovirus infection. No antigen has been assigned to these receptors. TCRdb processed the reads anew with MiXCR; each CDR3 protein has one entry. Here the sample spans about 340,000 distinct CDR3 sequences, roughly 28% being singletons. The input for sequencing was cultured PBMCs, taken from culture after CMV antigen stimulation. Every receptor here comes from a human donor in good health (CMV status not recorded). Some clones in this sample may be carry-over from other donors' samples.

The CDR3 DNA sequence: TGTGCCAGCAGCCAAAGGGCGGGGACTAGCAATCAGCCCCAGCATTTT. Amino acid sequence: CASSQRAGTSNQPQHF. The chain joins TRBV3-1 to TRBJ1-5; perhaps TRBD1 as D (5 bases). V dropped 2 bases and J dropped 0 bases, with 11 bases sitting between them. This CDR3 region has 16 residues. Germline V gene data show CDR1 as LGHDT and CDR2 as YNNKEL (reference sequence).

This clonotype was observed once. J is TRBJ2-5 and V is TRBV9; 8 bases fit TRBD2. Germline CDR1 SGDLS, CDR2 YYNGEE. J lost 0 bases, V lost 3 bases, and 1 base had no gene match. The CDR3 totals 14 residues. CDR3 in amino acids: CASSGGGNQETQYF. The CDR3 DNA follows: TGTGCCAGCAGCGGCGGGGGGAACCAAGAGACCCAGTACTTC. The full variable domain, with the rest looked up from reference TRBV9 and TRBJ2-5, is DSGVTQTPKHLITATGQRVTLRCSPRSGDLSVYWYQQSLDQGLQFLIQYYNGEERAKGNILERFSAQQFPDLHSELNLSSLELGDSALYFCASSGGGNQETQYFGPGTRLLVL.

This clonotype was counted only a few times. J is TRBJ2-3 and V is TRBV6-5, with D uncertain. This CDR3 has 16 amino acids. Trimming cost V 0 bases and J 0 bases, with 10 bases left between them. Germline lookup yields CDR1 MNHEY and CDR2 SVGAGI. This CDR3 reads CASSYSMPFSTDTQYF. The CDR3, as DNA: TGTGCCAGCAGTTACTCGATGCCTTTTAGCACAGATACGCAGTATTTT.

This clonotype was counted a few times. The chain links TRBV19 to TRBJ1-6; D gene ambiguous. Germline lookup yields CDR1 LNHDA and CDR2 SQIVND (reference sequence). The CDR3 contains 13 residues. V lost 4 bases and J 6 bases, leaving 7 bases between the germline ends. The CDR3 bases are TGTGCCAGTAGTAGACAAGTTAATTCACCCCTCCACTTT. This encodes CASSRQVNSPLHF.

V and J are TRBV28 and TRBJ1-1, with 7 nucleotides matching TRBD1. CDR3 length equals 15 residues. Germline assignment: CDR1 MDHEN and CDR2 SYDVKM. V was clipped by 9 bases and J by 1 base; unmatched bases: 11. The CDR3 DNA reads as TGTGCCAGTCCCGGGCAGGGGGAACGGAACACTGAAGCTTTCTTT. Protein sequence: CASPGQGERNTEAFF.

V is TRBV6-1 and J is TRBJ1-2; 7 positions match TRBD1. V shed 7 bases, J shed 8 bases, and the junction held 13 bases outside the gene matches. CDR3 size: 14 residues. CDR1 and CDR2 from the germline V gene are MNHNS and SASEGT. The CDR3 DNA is TGTGCCAGCAACCAAAAAGGGGGCCCCCTCGGCTACACCTTC. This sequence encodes CASNQKGGPLGYTF.

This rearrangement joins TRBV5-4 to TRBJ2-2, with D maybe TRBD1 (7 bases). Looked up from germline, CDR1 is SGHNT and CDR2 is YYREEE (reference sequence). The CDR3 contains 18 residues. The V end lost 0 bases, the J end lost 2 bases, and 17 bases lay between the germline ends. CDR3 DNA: TGTGCCAGCAGCTTGGGACGGGGGCAGGGGGGAAACACCGGGGAGCTGTTTTTT. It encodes CASSLGRGQGGNTGELFF.

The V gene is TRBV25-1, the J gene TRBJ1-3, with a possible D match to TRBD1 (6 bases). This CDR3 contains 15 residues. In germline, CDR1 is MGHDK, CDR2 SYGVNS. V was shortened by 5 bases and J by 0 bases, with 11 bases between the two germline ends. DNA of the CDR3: TGTGCCAGCAGTCCTACAGGGTCCTCTGGAAACACCATATATTTT. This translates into CASSPTGSSGNTIYF. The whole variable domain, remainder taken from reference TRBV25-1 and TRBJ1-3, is EADIYQTPRYLVIGTGKKITLECSQTMGHDKMYWYQQDPGMELHLIHYSYGVNSTEKGDLSSESTVSRIRTEHFPLTLESARPSHTSQYLCASSPTGSSGNTIYFGEGSWLTVV.

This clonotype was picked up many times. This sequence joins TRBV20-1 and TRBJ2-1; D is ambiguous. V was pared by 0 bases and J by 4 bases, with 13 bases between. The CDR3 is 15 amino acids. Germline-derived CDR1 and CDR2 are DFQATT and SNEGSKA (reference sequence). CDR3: CSARDQVGRYNEQFF. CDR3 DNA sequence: TGCAGTGCTAGAGATCAGGTTGGCAGGTACAATGAGCAGTTCTTC.

CDR3 protein: CASSLKGDFPEAFF. CDR3 nucleotides: TGTGCCAGCAGCTTGAAGGGGGACTTCCCCGAAGCTTTCTTT. The J gene is TRBJ1-1, the V gene TRBV7-6; tentative D call: TRBD1 (6 bases). Trimming stripped 3 bases from V and 8 bases from J, with 16 bases between. Germline-derived CDR1 and CDR2 are SGHVS and FNYEAQ. The length of the CDR3 is 14 residues.

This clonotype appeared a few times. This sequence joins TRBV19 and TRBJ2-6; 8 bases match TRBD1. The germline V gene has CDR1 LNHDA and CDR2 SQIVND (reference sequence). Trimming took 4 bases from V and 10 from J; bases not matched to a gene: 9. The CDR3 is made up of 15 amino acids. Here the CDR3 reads CASSRDRPLPNVLTF. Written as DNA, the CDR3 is TGTGCCAGTAGTAGGGACAGGCCCTTACCTAACGTCCTGACTTTC. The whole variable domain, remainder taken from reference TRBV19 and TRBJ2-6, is DGGITQSPKYLFRKEGQNVTLSCEQNLNHDAMYWYRQDPGQGLRLIYYSQIVNDFQKGDIAEGYSVSREKKESFPLTVTSAQKNPTAFYLCASSRDRPLPNVLTFGAGSRLTVL.